The next 16 T cell receptor beta chains were all read from a single sample in a study of Tregs in tolerant kidney transplant recipients. Related graft donors supplied nonmyeloablative bone marrow transplants, and mixed chimerism was transient. Sequenced by immunoSEQ multiplex PCR; TCRdb stores in-frame clones only, minus some. The sample lists about 64,000 clones; around 87% were seen once. Sequenced here: CD4+ T cells from blood (PBMCs), sampled 6 months after the transplant. The receptors originated from a human patient who received a combined kidney and bone marrow transplant. Part of the T cell pool may stem from the graft donor.

The table lists this clone with a count of one. V usage is TRBV14 and J usage is TRBJ1-2, with D possibly being TRBD1 (6 bases). From germline, CDR1 is SGHDN and CDR2 FVKESK. The CDR3 runs to 13 residues. The ends were cut back, 5 bases at V and 6 bases at J, with 13 bases in the middle. The CDR3 region is CASSIRDNDGYTF. CDR3 sequence (DNA): TGTGCCAGCAGCATCCGGGACAACGATGGCTACACCTTC.

This clone is a singleton in its sample. V and J are TRBV14 and TRBJ1-5; TRBD1 matches at 8 bases. V shed 0 bases and J 2 bases; nucleotides not matched to a gene: 15. Germline V gene lookup returns CDR1 SGHDN and CDR2 FVKESK. CDR3 length equals 20 residues. The CDR3 DNA sequence: TGTGCCAGCAGCCAAGACCCCGCAGGGGGCTGTCATTACGGCAATCAGCCCCAGCATTTT. It yields the protein CASSQDPAGGCHYGNQPQHF.

A note on this clone: Its ends do not fully match the called genes, so a read error is possible. The CDR3 loop reads CASSLRGQGTEAFF. CDR3 bases: TGTGCCAGCAGTTTAAGGGGGCAGGGGACTGAAGCTTTCTTT. V gene TRBV7-3 combines with J gene TRBJ1-1; 7 bases match TRBD1. The CDR3 runs 14 residues. Germline V gene sequence: CDR1 SGHTA, CDR2 FQGTGA.

The chain combines TRBV18 with TRBJ2-1; 8 bases agree with TRBD2. CDR1 and CDR2 from the germline V gene are KGHSH and LQKENI. The CDR3 is 16 residues long. V shed 5 bases, J shed 0 bases, and the junction held 6 bases outside the gene matches. CDR3 amino acids: CASSTRSGSSYNEQFF. In DNA form, the CDR3 reads TGTGCCAGCTCAACACGAAGCGGGAGCTCCTACAATGAGCAGTTCTTC. The full variable domain, with the rest looked up from reference TRBV18 and TRBJ2-1, is NAGVMQNPRHLVRRRGQEARLRCSPMKGHSHVYWYRQLPEEGLKFMVYLQKENIIDESGMPKERFSAEFPKEGPSILRIQQVVRGDSAAYFCASSTRSGSSYNEQFFGPGTRLTVL.

The chain combines TRBV11-2 with TRBJ1-4, with D uncertain. V gave up 3 bases and J gave up 3 bases, with 11 bases separating them. This CDR3 has 15 amino acids. CDR1 is SGHAT, CDR2 FQNNGV, per germline. The CDR3 nucleotides are TGTGCCAGCAGCTTCCGGGGTGTAGCTAATGAAAAACTGTTTTTT. This sequence encodes CASSFRGVANEKLFF. The complete variable domain, with remaining parts taken from reference TRBV11-2 and TRBJ1-4, reads EAGVAQSPRYKIIEKRQSVAFWCNPISGHATLYWYQQILGQGPKLLIQFQNNGVVDDSQLPKDRFSAERLKGVDSTLKIQPAKLEDSAVYLCASSFRGVANEKLFFGSGTQLSVL.

The chain uses TRBV4-1 and TRBJ2-3; 10 bases map to TRBD2. V gave up 4 bases and J gave up 8 bases; unmatched junction bases: 18. The V gene's germline CDR1 is MGHRA and CDR2 YSYEKL. There are 18 residues in the CDR3. CDR3 sequence: CASSPSYVAGGHGATQYF. DNA for the CDR3: TGCGCCAGCAGCCCCTCCTACGTAGCGGGGGGCCATGGGGCTACGCAGTATTTT.

This rearrangement joins TRBV28 to TRBJ2-7, with a possible D match to TRBD2 (6 bases). Trimming took off 10 bases at V and 5 bases at J, with 21 bases between the two ends. The CDR3 runs 14 residues. Germline-derived CDR1 and CDR2 are MDHEN and SYDVKM. CDR3 amino acids: CATRPAGSGDEQYF. The CDR3 DNA sequence: TGTGCCACCCGGCCCGCGGGGTCCGGGGACGAGCAGTACTTC.

In DNA form, the CDR3 reads TGTGCCATCAGTCCGAGACAGGGGGAGAACAATCAGCCCCAGCATTTT. This translates into CAISPRQGENNQPQHF. This chain uses TRBV10-3 with TRBJ1-5, with 9 bases that match TRBD1. Germline V gene data show CDR1 as ENHRY and CDR2 as SYGVKD. Trimming removed 5 bases from V and 3 bases from J; junction bases left unmatched: 8. This CDR3 spans 16 amino acids.

This clone was observed a handful of times. The CDR3 reads CASNSVVQETQYF. The CDR3 region has the DNA TGTGCCAGCAATAGCGTAGTCCAAGAGACCCAGTACTTC. V gene TRBV2 combines with J gene TRBJ2-5; tentative D call: TRBD2 (5 bases). This CDR3 is 13 amino acids long. Germline loops: CDR1 SNHLY, CDR2 FYNNEI. V gave up 7 bases and J gave up 1 base, with 10 bases separating them.

The V gene is TRBV5-4, the J gene TRBJ2-7; 7 bases are a match to TRBD2. CDR3 length: 15 residues. Germline assignment: CDR1 SGHNT and CDR2 YYREEE (reference sequence). Losses at the gene ends were 0 bases for V and 0 bases for J; bases not matched to a gene: 3. The CDR3 protein is CASSLAGGSSYEQYF. As DNA, the CDR3 is TGTGCCAGCAGCTTGGCCGGGGGGAGCTCCTACGAGCAGTACTTC.

The V gene is TRBV7-9, the J gene TRBJ1-3; D might be TRBD1 (5 bases). Germline CDR1 and CDR2: SEHNR and FQNEAQ (reference sequence). This CDR3 comprises 16 residues. Trimming shortened V by 4 bases and J by 7 bases, and 20 bases separated the two germline ends. In nucleotides, the CDR3 is TGTGCCAGCAGCTACGTTAAAGACAGCTGGTGGAACACCATATATTTT. Translation: CASSYVKDSWWNTIYF.

The chain couples TRBV7-7 to TRBJ2-1, with 9 bases identical to TRBD2. CDR3 length: 13 residues. V was clipped by 1 base and J by 13 bases; unmatched bases: 5. CDR1 SSHAT and CDR2 FNYEAQ come from the germline V gene (reference sequence). This CDR3 is CASSLVGTSPQFF. The CDR3 coding sequence is TGTGCCAGCAGCTTAGTCGGGACTAGCCCACAGTTCTTC.

The chain recombines TRBV7-9 with TRBJ1-2; D is unclear. V gave up 5 bases and J gave up 6 bases, with 13 bases separating them. Germline CDR1 is SEHNR and CDR2 is FQNEAQ (reference sequence). This CDR3 has 13 residues. CDR3 bases: TGTGCCAGCAGCCGAATGCGGGCTCATGGCTACACCTTC. This gives the protein CASSRMRAHGYTF.

The rearrangement uses TRBV7-9 and TRBJ2-5; 9 bases are a match to TRBD2. After removal of 5 bases from V and 4 bases from J, the junction contained 5 bases not matched to a gene. The CDR3 length is 14 residues. CDR1 and CDR2 (germline): SEHNR, FQNEAQ (reference sequence). This CDR3 reads CASSPLTSGETQYF. The DNA for the CDR3 is TGTGCCAGCAGCCCACTGACTAGCGGAGAGACCCAGTACTTC.

The chain joins TRBV11-1 to TRBJ2-7; D may be TRBD2 (7 bases). This CDR3 contains 14 residues. The V gene lost 5 bases and the J gene lost 3 bases, with 14 bases spanning the gap. Per germline, CDR1 SGHAT and CDR2 FQDESV (reference sequence). CDR3 sequence (DNA): TGTGCCAGCAGCCGTCGGGGGGCTGGCTACGAGCAGTACTTC. Its protein is CASSRRGAGYEQYF.

The chain recombines TRBV27 with TRBJ2-2; TRBD2 agrees at 9 bases. CDR3 length: 17 residues. The ends lost 2 bases at V and 6 bases at J; junction bases unmatched: 10. The germline CDR1 and CDR2 sequences are MNHEY and SMNVEV (reference sequence). The CDR3 loop reads CASSLNRREGRAGELFF. The DNA for the CDR3 is TGTGCCAGCAGTTTAAATCGGCGGGAGGGCCGCGCCGGGGAGCTGTTTTTT.